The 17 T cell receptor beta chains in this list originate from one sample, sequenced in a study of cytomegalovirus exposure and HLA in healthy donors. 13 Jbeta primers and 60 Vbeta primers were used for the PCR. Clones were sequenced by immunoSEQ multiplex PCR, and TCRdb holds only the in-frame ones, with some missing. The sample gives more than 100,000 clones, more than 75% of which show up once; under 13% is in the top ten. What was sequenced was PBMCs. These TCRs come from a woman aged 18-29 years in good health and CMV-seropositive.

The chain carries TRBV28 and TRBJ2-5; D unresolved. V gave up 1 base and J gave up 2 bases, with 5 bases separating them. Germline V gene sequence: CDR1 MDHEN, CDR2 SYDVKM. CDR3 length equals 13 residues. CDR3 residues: CASSLSVQETQYF. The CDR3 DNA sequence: TGTGCCAGCAGTTTATCGGTTCAAGAGACCCAGTACTTC.

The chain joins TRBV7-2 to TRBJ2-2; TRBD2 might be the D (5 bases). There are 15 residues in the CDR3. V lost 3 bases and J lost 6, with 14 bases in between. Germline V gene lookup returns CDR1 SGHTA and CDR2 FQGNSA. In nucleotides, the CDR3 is TGTGCCAGCAGCTTGGTCAATCTACTAGCCGGGGAGCTGTTTTTT. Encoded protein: CASSLVNLLAGELFF.

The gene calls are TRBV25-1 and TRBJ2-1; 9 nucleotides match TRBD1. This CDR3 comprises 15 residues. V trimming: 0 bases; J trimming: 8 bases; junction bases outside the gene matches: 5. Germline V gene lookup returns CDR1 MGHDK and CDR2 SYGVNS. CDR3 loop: CASSEYNRGLDEQFF. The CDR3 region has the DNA TGTGCCAGCAGTGAATATAACAGGGGGCTCGATGAGCAGTTCTTC.

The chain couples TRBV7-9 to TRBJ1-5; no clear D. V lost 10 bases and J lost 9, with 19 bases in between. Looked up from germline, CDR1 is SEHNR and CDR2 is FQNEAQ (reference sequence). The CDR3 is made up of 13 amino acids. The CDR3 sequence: CATGAQSLGPQHF. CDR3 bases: TGTGCCACCGGAGCCCAGAGTCTGGGGCCCCAGCATTTT.

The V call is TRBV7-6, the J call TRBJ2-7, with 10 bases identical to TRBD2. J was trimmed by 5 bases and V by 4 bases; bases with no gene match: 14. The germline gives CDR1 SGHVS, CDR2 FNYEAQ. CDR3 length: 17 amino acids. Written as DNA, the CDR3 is TGTGCCAGCAGCTCCGAGCGGGGGGGCCTTCAGGGGCACGAGCAGTACTTC. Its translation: CASSSERGGLQGHEQYF.

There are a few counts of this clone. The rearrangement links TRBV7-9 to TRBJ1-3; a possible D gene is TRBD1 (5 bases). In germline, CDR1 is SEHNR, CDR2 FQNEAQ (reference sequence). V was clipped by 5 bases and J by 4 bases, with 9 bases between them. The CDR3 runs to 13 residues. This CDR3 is CASSARAGNTIYF. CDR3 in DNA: TGTGCCAGCAGCGCCAGGGCGGGAAACACCATATATTTT.

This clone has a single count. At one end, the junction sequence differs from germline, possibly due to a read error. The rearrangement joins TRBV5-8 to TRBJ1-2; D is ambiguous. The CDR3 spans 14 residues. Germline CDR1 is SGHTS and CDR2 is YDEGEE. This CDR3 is CASSLTGSNYGYTF. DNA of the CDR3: TGTGCCAGCAGCCTCACCGGGAGTAACTATGGTTACACCTTC.

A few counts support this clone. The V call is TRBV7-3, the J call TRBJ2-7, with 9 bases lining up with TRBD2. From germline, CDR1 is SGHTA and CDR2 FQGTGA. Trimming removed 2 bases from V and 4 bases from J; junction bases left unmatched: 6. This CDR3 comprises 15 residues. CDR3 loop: CASSLVSGGRYEQYF. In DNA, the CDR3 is TGTGCCAGCAGCTTAGTTAGCGGGGGAAGGTACGAGCAGTACTTC.

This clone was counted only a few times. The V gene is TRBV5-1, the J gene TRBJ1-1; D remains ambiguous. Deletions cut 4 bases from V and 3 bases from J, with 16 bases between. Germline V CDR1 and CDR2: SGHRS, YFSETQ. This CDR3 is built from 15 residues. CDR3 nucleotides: TGCGCCAGCAGCAAGGGAGGTGGATGGGACACTGAAGCTTTCTTT. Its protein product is CASSKGGGWDTEAFF.

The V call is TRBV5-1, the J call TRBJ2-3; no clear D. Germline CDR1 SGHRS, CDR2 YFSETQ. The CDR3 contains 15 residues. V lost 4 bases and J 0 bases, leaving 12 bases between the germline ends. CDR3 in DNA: TGCGCCAGCAGCCTCGCGGCGCCTAGCACAGATACGCAGTATTTT. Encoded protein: CASSLAAPSTDTQYF.

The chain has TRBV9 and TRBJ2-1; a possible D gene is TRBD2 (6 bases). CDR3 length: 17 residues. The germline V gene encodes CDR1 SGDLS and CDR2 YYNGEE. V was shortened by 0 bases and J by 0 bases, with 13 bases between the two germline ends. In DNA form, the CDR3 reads TGTGCCAGCAGCGTAGTGGGGGGAGGCAGCTCCTACAATGAGCAGTTCTTC. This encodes CASSVVGGGSSYNEQFF.

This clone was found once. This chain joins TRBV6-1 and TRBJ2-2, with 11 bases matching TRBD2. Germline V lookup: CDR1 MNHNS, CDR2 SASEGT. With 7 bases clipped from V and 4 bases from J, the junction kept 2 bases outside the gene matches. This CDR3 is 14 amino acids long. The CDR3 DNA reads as TGTGCCAGCAAAACTAGCGGGGGCACCGGGGAGCTGTTTTTT. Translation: CASKTSGGTGELFF.

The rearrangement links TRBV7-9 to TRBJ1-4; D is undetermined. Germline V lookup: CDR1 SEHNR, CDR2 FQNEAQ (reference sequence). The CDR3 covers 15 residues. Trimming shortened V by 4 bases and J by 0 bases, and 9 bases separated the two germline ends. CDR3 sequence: CASSWKESTNEKLFF. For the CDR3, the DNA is TGTGCCAGCAGCTGGAAGGAGTCAACTAATGAAAAACTGTTTTTT.

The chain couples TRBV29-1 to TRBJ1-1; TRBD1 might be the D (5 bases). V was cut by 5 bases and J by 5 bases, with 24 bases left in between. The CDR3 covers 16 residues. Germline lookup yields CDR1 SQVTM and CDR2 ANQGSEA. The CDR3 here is CSVHGRGPGVRTEAFF. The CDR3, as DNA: TGCAGCGTTCATGGGAGGGGTCCGGGGGTCAGGACTGAAGCTTTCTTT.

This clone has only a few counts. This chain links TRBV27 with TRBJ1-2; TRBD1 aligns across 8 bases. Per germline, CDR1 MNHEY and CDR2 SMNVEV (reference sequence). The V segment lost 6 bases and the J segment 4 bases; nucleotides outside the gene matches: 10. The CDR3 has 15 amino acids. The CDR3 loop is CASRSMAGGIYGYTF. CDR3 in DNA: TGTGCCAGCAGGTCGATGGCAGGGGGCATCTATGGCTACACCTTC.

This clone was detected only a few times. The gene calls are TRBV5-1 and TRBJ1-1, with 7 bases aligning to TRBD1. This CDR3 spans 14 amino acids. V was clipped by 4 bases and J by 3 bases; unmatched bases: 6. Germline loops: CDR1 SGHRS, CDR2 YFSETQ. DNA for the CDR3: TGCGCCAGCAGCAAAGAACAGGGGCACACTGAAGCTTTCTTT. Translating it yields CASSKEQGHTEAFF.

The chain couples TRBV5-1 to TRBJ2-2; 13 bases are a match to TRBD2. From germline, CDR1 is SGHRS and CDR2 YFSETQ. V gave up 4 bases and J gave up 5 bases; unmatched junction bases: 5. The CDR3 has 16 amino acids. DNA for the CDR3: TGCGCCAGCAGCGGGCGGACTAGCGGGAGAACCGGGGAGCTGTTTTTT. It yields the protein CASSGRTSGRTGELFF. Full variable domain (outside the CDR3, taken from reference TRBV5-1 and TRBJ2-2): KAGVTQTPRYLIKTRGQQVTLSCSPISGHRSVSWYQQTPGQGLQFLFEYFSETQRNKGNFPGRFSGRQFSNSRSEMNVSTLELGDSALYLCASSGRTSGRTGELFFGEGSRLTVL.